This TCR beta chain appears in the sequencing data of a study of glioma-infiltrating T cells. This clonotype occurred many times. The antigen remains unidentified. TCR alpha and beta CDR3 regions were amplified from RNA using iRepertoire nested multiplex PCR. One-step reverse transcription and amplification started from about 100-400 ng of tissue mRNA or PBMC total RNA. TCRdb reprocessed the multiplex PCR reads via MiXCR and lists one record per CDR3 protein. In the table there are about 130,000 distinct CDR3 sequences, under 30% of which are singletons. CDR1 and CDR2 from the germline V gene are MDHEN and SYDVKM. The CDR3 runs 14 residues. V was clipped by 5 bases and J by 6 bases, with 17 bases between them. General observations from the study: Tissue and blood shared very few CDR3 sequences.

This chain connects TRBV28 to TRBJ2-7; maybe TRBD2 (6 bases). This TCR was recovered from a human donor with low-grade glioma or glioblastoma, undergoing nonglioma brain surgery, or in good health (not recorded which). Specimen: glioma tissue, nonneoplastic brain tissue, or PBMCs (not recorded which). The CDR3 coding sequence is TGTGCCAGCAGTGGCGGGACGCCCAAGTCCGAGCAGTACGTC. It is translated as CASSGGTPKSEQYV.